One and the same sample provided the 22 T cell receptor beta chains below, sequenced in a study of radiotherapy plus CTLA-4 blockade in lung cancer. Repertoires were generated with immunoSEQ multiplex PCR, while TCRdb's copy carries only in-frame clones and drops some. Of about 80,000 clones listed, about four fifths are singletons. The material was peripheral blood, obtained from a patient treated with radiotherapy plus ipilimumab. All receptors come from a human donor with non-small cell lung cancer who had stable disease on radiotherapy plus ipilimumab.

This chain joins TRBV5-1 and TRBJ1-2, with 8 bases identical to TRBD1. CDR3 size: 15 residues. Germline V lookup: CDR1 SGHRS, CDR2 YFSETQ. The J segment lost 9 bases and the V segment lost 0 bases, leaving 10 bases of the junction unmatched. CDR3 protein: CASSLVWDRSSSYTF. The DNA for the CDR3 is TGCGCCAGCAGCTTGGTTTGGGACAGGTCGTCGAGCTACACCTTC. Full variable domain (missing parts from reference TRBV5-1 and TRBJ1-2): KAGVTQTPRYLIKTRGQQVTLSCSPISGHRSVSWYQQTPGQGLQFLFEYFSETQRNKGNFPGRFSGRQFSNSRSEMNVSTLELGDSALYLCASSLVWDRSSSYTFGSGTRLTVV.

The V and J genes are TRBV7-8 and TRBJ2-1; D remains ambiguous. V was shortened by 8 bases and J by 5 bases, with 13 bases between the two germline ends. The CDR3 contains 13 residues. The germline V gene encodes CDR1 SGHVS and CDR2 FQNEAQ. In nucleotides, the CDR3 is TGTGCCAGCCGCATACCCCGTGACAATGAGCAGTTCTTC. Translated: CASRIPRDNEQFF.

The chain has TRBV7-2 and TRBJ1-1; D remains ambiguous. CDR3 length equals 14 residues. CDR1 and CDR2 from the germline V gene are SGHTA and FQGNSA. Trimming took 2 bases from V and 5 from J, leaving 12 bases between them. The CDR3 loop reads CASSLRAVETEAFF. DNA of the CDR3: TGTGCCAGCAGCTTACGGGCGGTAGAAACTGAAGCTTTCTTT. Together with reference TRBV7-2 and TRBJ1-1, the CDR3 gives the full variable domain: GAGVSQSPSNKVTEKGKDVELRCDPISGHTALYWYRQSLGQGLEFLIYFQGNSAPDKSGLPSDRFSAERTGGSVSTLTIQRTQQEDSAVYLCASSLRAVETEAFFGQGTRLTVV.

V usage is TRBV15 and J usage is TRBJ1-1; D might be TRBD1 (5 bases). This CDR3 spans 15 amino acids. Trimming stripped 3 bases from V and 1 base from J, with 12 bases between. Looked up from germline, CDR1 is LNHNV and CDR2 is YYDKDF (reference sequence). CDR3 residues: CATSRPGLGNTEAFF. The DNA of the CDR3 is TGTGCCACCAGCAGGCCAGGGTTGGGGAACACTGAAGCTTTCTTT.

CDR3 DNA: TGCGCCAGCAGCCCCCGCAGGGAAAACACCGGGGAGCTGTTTTTT. Amino acid sequence: CASSPRRENTGELFF. V gene TRBV5-1 combines with J gene TRBJ2-2, with TRBD1 as a possible D gene (5 bases). V was cut by 4 bases and J by 2 bases, with 12 bases left in between. CDR1 is SGHRS and CDR2 is YFSETQ in the germline V gene. The CDR3 extends over 15 amino acids.

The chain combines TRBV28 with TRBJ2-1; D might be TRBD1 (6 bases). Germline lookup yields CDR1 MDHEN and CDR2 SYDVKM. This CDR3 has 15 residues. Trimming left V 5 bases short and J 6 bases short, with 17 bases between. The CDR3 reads CASSGGSKGPNEQFF. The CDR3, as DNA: TGTGCCAGCAGTGGGGGCTCAAAGGGCCCCAATGAGCAGTTCTTC.

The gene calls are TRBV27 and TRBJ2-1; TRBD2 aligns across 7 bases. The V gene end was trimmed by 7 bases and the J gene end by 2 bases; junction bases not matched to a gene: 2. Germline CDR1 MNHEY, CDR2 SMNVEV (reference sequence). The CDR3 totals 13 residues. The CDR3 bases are TGTGCCAGCAAGGCGGGGGCCTACAATGAGCAGTTCTTC. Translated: CASKAGAYNEQFF.

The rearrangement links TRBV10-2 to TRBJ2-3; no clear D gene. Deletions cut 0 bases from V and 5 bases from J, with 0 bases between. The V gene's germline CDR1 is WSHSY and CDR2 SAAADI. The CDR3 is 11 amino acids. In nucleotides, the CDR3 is TGCGCCAGCAGTGAGTCAGATACGCAGTATTTT. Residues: CASSESDTQYF.

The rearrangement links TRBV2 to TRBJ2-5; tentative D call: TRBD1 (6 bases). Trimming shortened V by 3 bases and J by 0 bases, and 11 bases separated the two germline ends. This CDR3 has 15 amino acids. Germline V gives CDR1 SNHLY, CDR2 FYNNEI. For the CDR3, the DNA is TGTGCCAGCAGTGACCAGGGGAAGAACCAAGAGACCCAGTACTTC. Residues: CASSDQGKNQETQYF.

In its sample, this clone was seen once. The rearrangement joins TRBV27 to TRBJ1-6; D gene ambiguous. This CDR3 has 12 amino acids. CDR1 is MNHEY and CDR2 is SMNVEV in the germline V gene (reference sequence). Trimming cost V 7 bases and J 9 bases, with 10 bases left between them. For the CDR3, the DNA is TGTGCCAGCAAGGGTTGGGGTTCACCCCTCCACTTT. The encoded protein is CASKGWGSPLHF.

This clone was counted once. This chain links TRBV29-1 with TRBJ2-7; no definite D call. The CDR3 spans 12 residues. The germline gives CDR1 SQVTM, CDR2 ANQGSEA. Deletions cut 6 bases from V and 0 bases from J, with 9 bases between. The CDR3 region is CSVATRSYEQYF. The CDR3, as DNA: TGCAGCGTCGCCACCCGCTCCTACGAGCAGTACTTC.

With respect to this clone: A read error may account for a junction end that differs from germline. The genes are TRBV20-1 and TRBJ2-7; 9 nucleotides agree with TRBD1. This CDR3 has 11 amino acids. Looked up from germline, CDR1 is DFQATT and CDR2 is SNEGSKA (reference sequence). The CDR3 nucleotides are TGCAGTGCTAGAGACCGGGACAGGGCATGCTTC. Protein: CSARDRDRACF.

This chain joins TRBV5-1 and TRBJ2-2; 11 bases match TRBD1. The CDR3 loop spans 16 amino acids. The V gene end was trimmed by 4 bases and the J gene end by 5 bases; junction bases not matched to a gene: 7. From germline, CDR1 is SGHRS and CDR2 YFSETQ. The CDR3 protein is CASSTGQGAYTGELFF. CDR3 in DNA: TGCGCCAGCAGCACCGGACAGGGGGCATATACCGGGGAGCTGTTTTTT.

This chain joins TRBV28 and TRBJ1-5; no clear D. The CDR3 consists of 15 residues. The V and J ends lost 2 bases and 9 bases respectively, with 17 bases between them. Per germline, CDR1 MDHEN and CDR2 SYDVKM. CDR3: CASSLGPAGVRPQHF. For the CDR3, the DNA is TGTGCCAGCAGTTTAGGGCCCGCCGGAGTACGGCCCCAGCATTTT.

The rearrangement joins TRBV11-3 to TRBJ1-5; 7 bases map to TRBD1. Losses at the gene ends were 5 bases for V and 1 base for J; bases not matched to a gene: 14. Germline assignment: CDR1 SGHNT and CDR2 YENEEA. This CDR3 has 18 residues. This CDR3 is CASSPEVEGARSNQPQHF. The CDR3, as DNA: TGTGCCAGCAGCCCTGAGGTTGAGGGGGCGCGGAGCAATCAGCCCCAGCATTTT.

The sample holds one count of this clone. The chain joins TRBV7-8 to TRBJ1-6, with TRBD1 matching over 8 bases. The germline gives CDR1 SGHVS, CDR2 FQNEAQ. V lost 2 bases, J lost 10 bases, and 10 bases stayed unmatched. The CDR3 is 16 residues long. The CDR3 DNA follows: TGTGCCAGCAGCTTAACAGGGGGAATAGGAGGATCACCCCTCCACTTT. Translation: CASSLTGGIGGSPLHF.

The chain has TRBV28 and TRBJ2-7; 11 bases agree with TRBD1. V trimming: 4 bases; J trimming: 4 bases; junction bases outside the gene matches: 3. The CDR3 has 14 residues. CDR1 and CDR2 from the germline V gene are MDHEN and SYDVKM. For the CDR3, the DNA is TGTGCCAGCAGTTATGGGACAGGGGGGTACGAGCAGTACTTC. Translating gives CASSYGTGGYEQYF.

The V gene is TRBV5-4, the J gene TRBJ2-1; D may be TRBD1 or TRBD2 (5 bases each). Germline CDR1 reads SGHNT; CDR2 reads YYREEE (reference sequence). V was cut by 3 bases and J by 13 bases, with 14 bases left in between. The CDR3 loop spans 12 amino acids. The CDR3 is CASSSSGLPQFF. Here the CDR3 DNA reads TGTGCCAGCAGCTCCTCGGGGCTCCCCCAGTTCTTC.

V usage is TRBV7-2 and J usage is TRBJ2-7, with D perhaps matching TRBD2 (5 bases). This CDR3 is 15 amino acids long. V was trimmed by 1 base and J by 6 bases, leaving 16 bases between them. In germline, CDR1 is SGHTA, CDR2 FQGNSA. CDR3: CASSLGGGAPGEQYF. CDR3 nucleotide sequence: TGTGCCAGCAGCTTAGGAGGAGGCGCTCCCGGCGAGCAGTACTTC.

CDR3 DNA sequence: TGTGCCAGCAGCCCCGGGACAGGTTCCTCTGGGGCCAACGTCCTGACTTTC. This gives the protein CASSPGTGSSGANVLTF. The V and J genes are TRBV7-2 and TRBJ2-6; 8 nucleotides agree with TRBD1. The CDR3 is 17 amino acids. Losses at the gene ends were 5 bases for V and 0 bases for J; bases not matched to a gene: 6. CDR1 SGHTA and CDR2 FQGNSA come from the germline V gene.

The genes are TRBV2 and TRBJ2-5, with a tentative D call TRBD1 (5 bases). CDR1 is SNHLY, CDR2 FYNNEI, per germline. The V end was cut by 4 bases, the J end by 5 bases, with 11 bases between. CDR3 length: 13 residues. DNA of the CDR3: TGTGCCAGCAGTGTAATAGGGGTTGAGACCCAGTACTTC. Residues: CASSVIGVETQYF.

As DNA, the CDR3 is TGTGCCAGCAGTTCGCCGCCAGGGCGGGAGCAGTACTTC. It encodes CASSSPPGREQYF. The chain couples TRBV27 to TRBJ2-7; D perhaps matches TRBD1 (5 bases). CDR1 and CDR2 (germline): MNHEY, SMNVEV (reference sequence). The CDR3 has 13 residues. V lost 4 bases, J lost 7 bases, and 14 bases lay in between.